Listed here are 16 T cell receptor beta chains from one sample, sequenced in a study of blood T cell repertoires in COVID-19. The assay was immunoSEQ multiplex PCR, and TCRdb's table has in-frame clones only and misses some. The sample consists of around 160,000 clones, about four fifths of them appearing once. The sequenced material came from PBMCs or T cells enriched from blood (not recorded which). These receptors all come from a man in his forties or fifties who had recovered from COVID-19.

V usage is TRBV7-6 and J usage is TRBJ2-3, with TRBD2 matching over 10 bases. J gave up 5 bases and V 5 bases, and 19 bases lay outside the gene matches. Germline assignment: CDR1 SGHVS and CDR2 FNYEAQ. This CDR3 spans 19 amino acids. CDR3 sequence: CASSQGMVLAGANIDTQYF. The CDR3 nucleotides read TGTGCCAGCAGCCAAGGGATGGTGCTAGCGGGGGCCAATATAGATACGCAGTATTTT.

The chain carries TRBV7-9 and TRBJ1-1; 9 nucleotides line up with TRBD1. Germline assignment: CDR1 SEHNR and CDR2 FQNEAQ (reference sequence). The V gene end was trimmed by 6 bases and the J gene end by 4 bases; junction bases not matched to a gene: 6. This CDR3 region has 14 residues. CDR3 sequence reads: CASSGQGSITEAFF. The DNA for the CDR3 is TGTGCCAGCAGTGGACAGGGGTCCATCACTGAAGCTTTCTTT.

This clone appeared once. This chain joins TRBV3-1 (or the pseudogene TRBV3-2) and TRBJ2-5; D call uncertain. The CDR3 loop spans 14 amino acids. Germline loops: CDR1 LGHDT, CDR2 YNNKEL (reference sequence). V was trimmed by 5 bases and J by 0 bases, leaving 10 bases between them. The CDR3, as DNA: TGTGCCAGCAGCAATATGTTTGACCAAGAGACCCAGTACTTC. Amino acids: CASSNMFDQETQYF.

This clone appeared a few times. The gene calls are TRBV6-4 and TRBJ2-6, with D perhaps matching TRBD1 (7 bases). The germline gives CDR1 MRHNA, CDR2 SNTAGT. This CDR3 is built from 17 residues. V lost 2 bases, J lost 2 bases, and 13 bases lay in between. CDR3 DNA sequence: TGTGCCAGCAGTGACATCCCAGGGGGGACTGGGGCCAACGTCCTGACTTTC. Protein product: CASSDIPGGTGANVLTF.

The chain joins TRBV2 to TRBJ2-7, with 9 bases aligning to TRBD1. The germline V gene encodes CDR1 SNHLY and CDR2 FYNNEI. The ends lost 6 bases at V and 0 bases at J; junction bases unmatched: 6. This CDR3 region has 15 residues. The CDR3 loop reads CASRLGTGISYEQYF. CDR3 nucleotides: TGTGCCAGCAGACTTGGGACAGGGATCTCCTACGAGCAGTACTTC.

This clone was counted between two and nine times. This sequence joins TRBV28 and TRBJ2-1, with 8 bases that match TRBD2. V gave up 4 bases and J gave up 4 bases; unmatched junction bases: 12. This CDR3 is 17 amino acids long. CDR1 MDHEN and CDR2 SYDVKM come from the germline V gene. CDR3 sequence reads: CASSSHSAAGEYNEQFF. CDR3 sequence (DNA): TGTGCCAGCAGTTCACACTCCGCAGCGGGGGAGTACAATGAGCAGTTCTTC.

This clone was counted once. The same CDR3 is also encoded by other DNA sequences in this sample. CDR3 sequence reads: CASSRTSGYEQYF. The CDR3 bases are TGTGCCAGCAGCCGGACTAGCGGCTACGAGCAGTACTTC. The chain carries TRBV9 and TRBJ2-7; TRBD2 aligns across 10 bases. Germline loops: CDR1 SGDLS, CDR2 YYNGEE. V shed 4 bases and J 3 bases; nucleotides not matched to a gene: 1. This CDR3 contains 13 residues. The variable domain in full, completed from reference TRBV9 and TRBJ2-7, reads DSGVTQTPKHLITATGQRVTLRCSPRSGDLSVYWYQQSLDQGLQFLIQYYNGEERAKGNILERFSAQQFPDLHSELNLSSLELGDSALYFCASSRTSGYEQYFGPGTRLTVT.

V and J are TRBV19 and TRBJ2-7; 10 nucleotides agree with TRBD2. The CDR3 extends over 15 amino acids. Per germline, CDR1 LNHDA and CDR2 SQIVND (reference sequence). V lost 1 base to trimming and J lost 6 bases; unmatched junction nucleotides: 6. The CDR3 DNA is TGTGCCAGTAGTATAGGTCTAGCGGGAGAAGCCGAGCAGTACTTC. As protein: CASSIGLAGEAEQYF.

The chain recombines TRBV19 with TRBJ2-2; tentative D call: TRBD1 (6 bases). V gave up 4 bases and J gave up 6 bases, with 12 bases separating them. This CDR3 spans 14 amino acids. Germline V gene sequence: CDR1 LNHDA, CDR2 SQIVND (reference sequence). CDR3 protein: CASSKGVRAGELFF. CDR3 DNA: TGTGCCAGTAGTAAGGGGGTACGGGCCGGGGAGCTGTTTTTT. The full variable domain, its missing parts supplied by reference TRBV19 and TRBJ2-2, is DGGITQSPKYLFRKEGQNVTLSCEQNLNHDAMYWYRQDPGQGLRLIYYSQIVNDFQKGDIAEGYSVSREKKESFPLTVTSAQKNPTAFYLCASSKGVRAGELFFGEGSRLTVL.

The chain recombines TRBV5-4 with TRBJ1-2, with a possible D match to TRBD1 (6 bases). Germline loops: CDR1 SGHNT, CDR2 YYREEE (reference sequence). V was cut by 0 bases and J by 3 bases, with 9 bases left in between. The CDR3 totals 14 residues. The CDR3 protein is CASSLAGADYGYTF. The CDR3 DNA sequence: TGTGCCAGCAGCTTGGCAGGGGCGGACTATGGCTACACCTTC.

The CDR3 DNA reads TGTGCCACCAGCAGAGACCAGGGTCTAAGCGTTAGGGATGAGCAGTTCTTC. It codes for CATSRDQGLSVRDEQFF. This chain uses TRBV15 with TRBJ2-1; a possible D gene is TRBD1 (5 bases). V was clipped by 0 bases and J by 8 bases, with 20 bases between them. Germline-derived CDR1 and CDR2 are LNHNV and YYDKDF (reference sequence). The CDR3 has 17 amino acids.

This clone was seen a few times. The rearrangement links TRBV5-8 to TRBJ2-7; D perhaps matches TRBD2 (5 bases). Trimming removed 2 bases at V and 1 base at J, with 13 bases between. CDR1 and CDR2 from the germline V gene are SGHTS and YDEGEE. The CDR3 runs 15 residues. CDR3 residues: CASSFAPGLSYEQYF. In nucleotides, the CDR3 is TGTGCCAGCAGCTTCGCACCCGGACTTTCCTACGAGCAGTACTTC.

This sequence joins TRBV27 and TRBJ1-1; TRBD1 matches at 7 bases. Germline V gives CDR1 MNHEY, CDR2 SMNVEV (reference sequence). The CDR3 consists of 15 residues. V was clipped by 6 bases and J by 2 bases; unmatched bases: 9. The DNA of the CDR3 is TGTGCCAGCAGCTCGACAGGGCGGTTCAACACTGAAGCTTTCTTT. Its protein product is CASSSTGRFNTEAFF.

The rearrangement joins TRBV5-1 to TRBJ1-5, with TRBD1 matching over 7 bases. Germline assignment: CDR1 SGHRS and CDR2 YFSETQ. Trimming removed 4 bases from V and 7 bases from J; junction bases left unmatched: 11. This CDR3 is built from 15 residues. The CDR3, as DNA: TGCGCCAGCAGCCCCGACAGGGTGGGGGGCCAGCCCCAGCATTTT. Protein: CASSPDRVGGQPQHF.

The genes are TRBV27 and TRBJ1-2; the D gene is possibly TRBD1 (5 bases). Germline CDR1 and CDR2: MNHEY and SMNVEV (reference sequence). Trimming removed 5 bases at V and 3 bases at J, with 16 bases between. The CDR3 is 15 amino acids. The CDR3 loop is CASSLTPRVYYGYTF. Written as DNA, the CDR3 is TGTGCCAGCAGTCTCACCCCCAGGGTTTACTATGGCTACACCTTC.

The J gene is TRBJ2-4, the V gene TRBV4-1; 14 bases fit TRBD2. With 1 base clipped from V and 3 bases from J, the junction kept 2 bases outside the gene matches. Per germline, CDR1 MGHRA and CDR2 YSYEKL. The length of the CDR3 is 17 residues. The CDR3 sequence is CASSQVGTSGGKNIQYF. The DNA for the CDR3 is TGCGCCAGCAGCCAAGTCGGGACTAGCGGGGGCAAAAACATTCAGTACTTC.